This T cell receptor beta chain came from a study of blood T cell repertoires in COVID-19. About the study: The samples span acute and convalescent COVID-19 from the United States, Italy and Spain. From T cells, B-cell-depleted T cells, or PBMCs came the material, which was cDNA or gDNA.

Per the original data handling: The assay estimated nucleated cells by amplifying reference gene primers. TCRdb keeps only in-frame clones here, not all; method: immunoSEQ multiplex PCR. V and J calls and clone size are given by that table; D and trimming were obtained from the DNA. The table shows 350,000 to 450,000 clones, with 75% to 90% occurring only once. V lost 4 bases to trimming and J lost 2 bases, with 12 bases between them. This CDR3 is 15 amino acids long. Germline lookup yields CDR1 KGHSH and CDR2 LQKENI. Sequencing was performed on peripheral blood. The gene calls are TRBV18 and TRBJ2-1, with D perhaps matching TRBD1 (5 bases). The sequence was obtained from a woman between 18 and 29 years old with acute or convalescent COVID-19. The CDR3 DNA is TGTGCCAGCTCACTCAGGGAAGCAGCCTACAATGAGCAGTTCTTC. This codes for CASSLREAAYNEQFF.